The rows below give T cell receptor beta chains drawn from one sample of a study of CD8 T cells in Susac syndrome. In TCRdb, the immunoSEQ multiplex PCR reads were re-called with MiXCR into one record per CDR3 protein. Of around 170,000 distinct CDR3 sequences in the sample, roughly 95% were seen once. The sequencing input was CD4+ T cells from PBMCs. The source is a human donor with Susac syndrome. Both conserved end residues are part of each CDR3. The size field is filled for only some rows; it gives once, few, many or a size class.

V gene	clone size	CDR3 protein
TRBV10-3	-	CAISEGRGAYNEQFF
TRBV7-9	-	CASSLGGREVQPQHF
TRBV29-1	-	CSVDMTEDGYTF
TRBV29-1	-	CSVEKADTQYF
TRBV20-1	-	CSAPGTGAGYGYTF
TRBV18	-	CASSVPGSSYEQYF
TRBV24-1	-	CATSDTSGTLENEQFF
TRBV6-2/TRBV6-3	-	CASSYTATGRNEQYF
TRBV4-3	-	CASSQQTGMYQETQYF
TRBV14	-	CASSQSLQALFF
TRBV7-2	-	CASSPGLAGAYNEQFF
TRBV5-1	-	CASSSGDRNEAFF
TRBV29-1	few	CSYKTSHQTQYF
TRBV12-3/TRBV12-4	-	CASSGGTDFTYEQYF
TRBV30	-	CAWSVWGTATGNTIYF
TRBV15	-	CATSRARGGGTEAFF
TRBV7-9	-	CASSFINTQYF
TRBV18	-	CASSPGDGQGYTF
TRBV7-9	-	CASSENRDTEAFF
TRBV7-2	-	CASSATGGPGYTF
TRBV6-2/TRBV6-3	-	CASSYGENTEAFF
TRBV20-1	-	CSARARGLSNQPQHF
TRBV30	once	CASLPGQGFSGANVLTF
TRBV6-2/TRBV6-3	-	CASSSGQGFPNEQFF
TRBV12-3/TRBV12-4	-	CASSWDRAYQETQYF
TRBV7-7	-	CASSLAQGNEQFF
TRBV2	once	CASSLGLAAGWEQFF
TRBV24-1	-	CATSDPPTRGTDTQYF
TRBV19	-	CAVTSGRYPGELFF
TRBV29-1	-	CSVGIEGTSGGHEQFF
TRBV12-3/TRBV12-4	-	CASSLSASGGYQPQHF
TRBV12-3/TRBV12-4	-	CASSLSEVVLNYGYTF
TRBV6-6	-	CASSLTRTEAFF
TRBV18	once	CASSPTGERTQYF
TRBV15	-	CATSREGRNTEAFF
TRBV4-3	-	CASSQVHGTNEKLFF
TRBV6-4	-	CASSDLRDRVGNQPQHF
TRBV29-1	-	CSVDGSSYEQYF
TRBV29-1	-	CSAFDRVDNEQFF
TRBV7-2	-	CASSLSPRGSYEQYF
TRBV29-1	-	CSVDEQRGYTF